This T cell receptor beta chain appears in the sequencing data of a study of blood T cell repertoires in COVID-19. As for the study in general: COVID-19 samples from acute and convalescent phases originated in the United States, Italy and Spain. In each case, the material was cDNA or gDNA derived from T cells, B-cell-depleted T cells, or PBMCs.

CDR3 length: 16 residues. Germline CDR1 KGHSH, CDR2 LQKENI. Germline trimming cut 4 bases from V and 8 bases from J; bases unmatched to any gene: 12. Authors' processing steps: It was from reference gene primer amplification that nucleated cell counts were estimated. Sequencing was performed with immunoSEQ multiplex PCR; in TCRdb, only in-frame clones are kept and a portion is missing. The DNA gave D and trimming, while V, J and clone size come from that table. The sample lists hundreds of thousands of clones; 75% to 90% were seen once. Two consecutive negative NP/OP PCR tests, clearance, or resolved symptoms defined Cohort 3 recovery.

Source material: PBMCs or T cells enriched from blood (not recorded which). The sequence was obtained from a man aged 18 to 30 who had recovered from COVID-19. The rearrangement uses TRBV18 and TRBJ2-1, with 9 bases fitting TRBD1. In DNA form, the CDR3 reads TGTGCCAGCTCACGTGGATATACAGGGGGCCAGGATGAGCAGTTCTTC. Translation gives CASSRGYTGGQDEQFF.